A selection of T cell receptor beta chains follows, all from one sample in a study of beta chain features in type 1 diabetes. Profiling relied on immunoSEQ multiplex PCR, and the TCRdb table lists in-frame clones only, not all of them. In the table there are over 300,000 clones, around 7.6% of which are singletons. Sequences were obtained from central memory CD4+ T cells from blood. The receptor source for this set is a woman between 18 and 29 years old in good health. CDR3s include the opening cysteine and the closing phenylalanine or tryptophan. Each record gives: clone size, V gene, J gene, D gene, CDR3 protein, CDR3 DNA. A D gene is named only where the DNA matches it firmly. Clone size appears in some rows only: once, few, many, or a class for an expanded clone.

size: .
V: TRBV7-2
J: TRBJ1-1
D: .
CDR3: CASRPKRSLPFF
DNA: TGTGCCAGCAGACCGAAGAGGTCTCTCCCTTTCTTT

size: few
V: TRBV7-2
J: TRBJ2-7
D: .
CDR3: CASSSRTGPYEQYF
DNA: TGTGCCAGCAGTTCACGGACGGGACCCTACGAGCAGTACTTC

size: few
V: TRBV25-1
J: TRBJ1-3
D: .
CDR3: CASSNPGSSGNTIYF
DNA: TGTGCCAGCAGTAACCCAGGGAGCTCTGGAAACACCATATATTTT

size: few
V: TRBV7-2
J: TRBJ2-5
D: .
CDR3: CASSLVGYDQETQYF
DNA: TGTGCCAGCAGCTTAGTAGGGTACGACCAAGAGACCCAGTACTTC

size: .
V: TRBV7-2
J: TRBJ1-2
D: .
CDR3: CASSLGTEALGYTF
DNA: TGTGCCAGCAGCTTAGGGACAGAGGCCCTTGGCTACACCTTC

size: .
V: TRBV6-6
J: TRBJ1-4
D: TRBD1
CDR3: CASREQGGEKLFF
DNA: TGTGCCAGCAGAGAACAGGGGGGTGAAAAACTGTTTTTT

size: few
V: TRBV7-3
J: TRBJ2-3
D: .
CDR3: CASSPSGGVDTQYF
DNA: TGTGCCAGCAGCCCTTCCGGGGGAGTGGATACGCAGTATTTT

size: .
V: TRBV7-8
J: TRBJ2-7
D: TRBD2
CDR3: CASSIGTSGEYEQYF
DNA: TGTGCCAGCAGCATCGGGACTAGCGGGGAATACGAGCAGTACTTC

size: .
V: TRBV10-2
J: TRBJ2-7
D: .
CDR3: CARKTGSSLIYEQYF
DNA: TGCGCCCGCAAGACAGGTTCCTCCCTCATCTACGAGCAGTACTTC

size: .
V: TRBV29-1
J: TRBJ1-1
D: .
CDR3: CSVQWGNTEAFF
DNA: TGCAGCGTCCAGTGGGGGAACACTGAAGCTTTCTTT

size: .
V: TRBV18
J: TRBJ1-1
D: .
CDR3: CASSPIKGDTEAFF
DNA: TGTGCCAGCTCGCCGATAAAGGGGGACACTGAAGCTTTCTTT

size: few
V: TRBV11-2
J: TRBJ2-5
D: TRBD2
CDR3: CASSLGTSGRGTQYF
DNA: TGTGCCAGCAGCTTAGGGACTAGCGGGAGAGGGACCCAGTACTTC

size: .
V: TRBV5-1
J: TRBJ2-1
D: TRBD2
CDR3: CASSSTSGAAMEQFF
DNA: TGCGCCAGCAGCTCGACTAGCGGGGCTGCCATGGAGCAGTTCTTC

size: few
V: TRBV19
J: TRBJ2-2
D: .
CDR3: CASTVGRTGELFF
DNA: TGTGCCAGTACAGTAGGAAGGACCGGGGAGCTGTTTTTT

size: .
V: TRBV11-2
J: TRBJ2-5
D: .
CDR3: CASSLGNRAQETQYF
DNA: TGTGCCAGCAGCTTAGGTAACAGGGCTCAAGAGACCCAGTACTTC

size: .
V: TRBV7-3
J: TRBJ2-1
D: .
CDR3: CASSLGLLNEQFF
DNA: TGTGCCAGCAGCTTAGGACTTTTGAATGAGCAGTTCTTC

size: few
V: TRBV27
J: TRBJ2-1
D: .
CDR3: CASSHTRVDEQFF
DNA: TGTGCCAGCAGCCATACTAGAGTCGATGAGCAGTTCTTC

size: few
V: TRBV5-6
J: TRBJ2-1
D: TRBD2
CDR3: CASSLGLADEQFF
DNA: TGTGCCAGCAGCTTGGGACTAGCCGATGAGCAGTTCTTC

size: few
V: TRBV10-3
J: TRBJ2-7
D: .
CDR3: CAISEQNYEQYF
DNA: TGTGCCATCAGTGAACAGAACTACGAGCAGTACTTC

size: .
V: TRBV11-2
J: TRBJ2-5
D: .
CDR3: CASSQDWTREETQYF
DNA: TGTGCCAGCAGCCAAGATTGGACCCGGGAGGAGACCCAGTACTTC

size: .
V: TRBV6-5
J: TRBJ2-1
D: TRBD2
CDR3: CASRRTSSREQFF
DNA: TGTGCCAGCAGACGGACTAGCTCCCGGGAGCAGTTCTTC

size: .
V: TRBV21-1
J: TRBJ2-5
D: .
CDR3: CASSKALWSGGREETQYF
DNA: TGTGCCAGCAGCAAAGCGCTTTGGTCAGGGGGAAGGGAGGAGACCCAGTACTTC

size: few
V: TRBV7-2
J: TRBJ2-7
D: TRBD2
CDR3: CASSPTGTSGRSYF
DNA: TGTGCCAGCAGCCCGACCGGGACTAGCGGGAGGTCGTACTTC

size: few
V: TRBV27
J: TRBJ2-2
D: .
CDR3: CASRPGRDTGELFF
DNA: TGTGCCAGCAGACCGGGACGGGACACCGGGGAGCTGTTTTTT

size: .
V: TRBV6-5
J: TRBJ2-6
D: .
CDR3: CAIGPSGANVLTF
DNA: TGTGCCATCGGTCCCTCTGGGGCCAACGTCCTGACTTTC

size: .
V: TRBV7-6
J: TRBJ2-7
D: .
CDR3: CASSLGVLGYEQYF
DNA: TGTGCCAGCAGCTTAGGGGTTTTGGGCTACGAGCAGTACTTC

size: few
V: TRBV5-5
J: TRBJ2-1
D: .
CDR3: CASSLSMTYNEQFF
DNA: TGTGCCAGCAGCTTGTCGATGACTTACAATGAGCAGTTCTTC

size: .
V: TRBV4-2
J: TRBJ1-2
D: TRBD1
CDR3: CASSQDEGTGGYYGYTF
DNA: TGTGCCAGCAGCCAAGATGAGGGGACAGGGGGATATTATGGCTACACCTTC

size: few
V: TRBV11-2
J: TRBJ1-2
D: .
CDR3: CASSSGRTYGYTF
DNA: TGTGCCAGCAGCTCGGGACGGACATATGGCTACACCTTC

size: .
V: TRBV10-2
J: TRBJ2-1
D: TRBD2
CDR3: CASMVAGGVEQFF
DNA: TGCGCCAGCATGGTAGCGGGAGGAGTTGAGCAGTTCTTC

size: .
V: TRBV2
J: TRBJ2-5
D: .
CDR3: CASSDNRAETQYF
DNA: TGTGCCAGCAGTGATAACAGGGCAGAGACCCAGTACTTC

size: .
V: TRBV6-5
J: TRBJ1-1
D: .
CDR3: CASSYEVWASNTEAFF
DNA: TGTGCCAGCAGTTACGAGGTTTGGGCCTCTAACACTGAAGCTTTCTTT

size: .
V: TRBV10-2
J: TRBJ2-2
D: TRBD1
CDR3: CASSPGGTGATGELFF
DNA: TGCGCCAGCAGTCCGGGAGGGACAGGGGCCACCGGGGAGCTGTTTTTT

size: few
V: TRBV7-9
J: TRBJ1-2
D: .
CDR3: CASSSDRPRARNYGYTF
DNA: TGTGCCAGCAGCTCCGACAGGCCGAGGGCCCGTAACTATGGCTACACCTTC

size: many
V: TRBV9
J: TRBJ2-1
D: TRBD2
CDR3: CASTLAGSSYNEQFF
DNA: TGTGCCAGCACCTTAGCGGGGAGCTCCTACAATGAGCAGTTCTTC

size: .
V: TRBV6-9
J: TRBJ2-3
D: TRBD2
CDR3: CARRKSGRRSDTQYF
DNA: TGTGCCAGGAGGAAAAGCGGGAGAAGGTCAGATACGCAGTATTTT

size: .
V: TRBV7-8
J: TRBJ1-2
D: .
CDR3: CASSLGQGNYGYTF
DNA: TGTGCCAGCAGCTTAGGGCAGGGAAACTATGGCTACACCTTC

size: few
V: TRBV10-2
J: TRBJ2-1
D: .
CDR3: CAASLPGAGSGTGGEQFF
DNA: TGCGCCGCATCCCTTCCGGGAGCCGGGTCTGGCACGGGCGGTGAGCAGTTCTTC

size: few
V: TRBV7-2
J: TRBJ2-6
D: .
CDR3: CASSLQGTSGANVLTF
DNA: TGTGCCAGCAGCTTACAGGGGACGTCTGGGGCCAACGTCCTGACTTTC

size: .
V: TRBV2
J: TRBJ2-5
D: .
CDR3: CASSDPRQTQYF
DNA: TGTGCCAGCAGTGACCCAAGGCAGACCCAGTACTTC

size: .
V: TRBV1
J: TRBJ2-3
D: .
CDR3: CTSSQPRTDTQYF
DNA: TGCACCAGCAGCCAGCCCCGCACAGATACGCAGTATTTT

size: .
V: TRBV25-1
J: TRBJ2-3
D: .
CDR3: CASSEWGRVSTDTQYF
DNA: TGTGCCAGCAGTGAATGGGGTAGGGTCAGCACAGATACGCAGTATTTT

size: .
V: TRBV5-4
J: TRBJ1-5
D: TRBD1
CDR3: CASSSGTGYQPQHF
DNA: TGTGCCAGCAGCTCCGGGACAGGGTACCAGCCCCAGCATTTT

size: .
V: TRBV18
J: TRBJ2-7
D: TRBD1
CDR3: CASSQSPGQGSEQYF
DNA: TGTGCCAGCTCACAATCGCCGGGACAGGGAAGCGAGCAGTACTTC

size: few
V: TRBV9
J: TRBJ1-1
D: .
CDR3: CASSLQAASTEAFF
DNA: TGTGCCAGCAGTCTACAGGCAGCGAGCACTGAAGCTTTCTTT